This T cell receptor (beta chain) was identified during a study of blood T cell repertoires in COVID-19. Across the whole study: Samples of COVID-19 (acute and convalescent) were obtained from the United States, Italy and Spain.

TCRdb keeps only in-frame clones here, not all; method: immunoSEQ multiplex PCR. The sample includes 350,000 or so clones, 85% to 90% of them seen just once. Adults between roughly 18 and 90 years of age took part from about two dozen US areas. Grouping used clinical history reported by participants in a survey and questionnaire. Exposed participants encountered a COVID-19 case during the 2 weeks preceding study entry. The germline V and J ends were trimmed by 1 base and 0 bases, with 12 bases remaining between them. The CDR3 runs to 16 residues. CDR1 SGHAT and CDR2 FQNNGV come from the germline V gene.

The TCR originated in a woman aged 30 to 39 who had been exposed to COVID-19. The V gene is TRBV11-2, the J gene TRBJ2-5, with TRBD2 as a possible D gene (6 bases). The sequencing sample was made of PBMCs or T cells enriched from blood (not recorded which). CDR3 coding DNA: TGTGCCAGCAGCTTAGGGATAGCGGACTACCAAGAGACCCAGTACTTC. Translated: CASSLGIADYQETQYF.